The next 6 T cell receptor beta chains were all read from a single sample in a study of human T cells and chemical hapten exposure. TCRdb called the RACE reads again in MiXCR, with one record for every CDR3 protein. The sample includes 65,000 to 90,000 distinct CDR3 sequences, less than 8.5% seen only once; the top ten take 1.3%. Time point denoted: patch test 2, 6 weeks after DPC sensitization. Treatment noted: therapeutic diphenylcyclopropenone sensitization with weekly scalp DPC. The source material was whole blood, sampled in connection with sensitization to the hapten diphenylcyclopropenone (DPC). These receptors originate from a woman in her twenties or thirties with alopecia areata. Some clones in this sample may be carry-over from other donors' samples.

This clonotype was counted many times. The V call is TRBV12-3 or TRBV12-4, the J call TRBJ2-7; D is undetermined. The CDR3 is 12 residues long. V dropped 5 bases and J dropped 3 bases, with 8 bases sitting between them. The CDR3 here is CASSMRNYEQYF. CDR3 DNA sequence: TGTGCCAGCAGTATGAGGAACTACGAGCAGTACTTC.

This clonotype was seen many times. The chain employs TRBV7-9 and TRBJ1-2; D is uncertain. The V and J ends lost 7 bases and 5 bases respectively, with 14 bases between them. This CDR3 spans 13 amino acids. CDR1 SEHNR and CDR2 FQNEAQ come from the germline V gene (reference sequence). In DNA, the CDR3 is TGTGCCAGCAAATTTGACGGGAAGTATGGCTACACCTTC. Its protein product is CASKFDGKYGYTF.

The rearrangement joins TRBV5-4 to TRBJ1-4, with 7 bases that match TRBD1. The CDR3 covers 14 residues. Looked up from germline, CDR1 is SGHNT and CDR2 is YYREEE (reference sequence). V shed 4 bases and J 6 bases; nucleotides not matched to a gene: 6. As DNA, the CDR3 is TGTGCCAGCAGCCCTAGACAGGGAGATGAAAAACTGTTTTTT. Its translation is CASSPRQGDEKLFF.

This clonotype was recorded a few times. This chain joins TRBV28 and TRBJ1-1; D call uncertain. The V and J ends lost 6 bases and 5 bases respectively, with 13 bases between them. This CDR3 comprises 13 residues. The germline V gene has CDR1 MDHEN and CDR2 SYDVKM. For the CDR3, the DNA is TGTGCCAGCAGCCCGTGGTTGGTGACTGAAGCTTTCTTT. Translation gives CASSPWLVTEAFF.

This clonotype was observed many times. The V call is TRBV4-1, the J call TRBJ2-1; TRBD1 is a possible D gene (7 bases). The CDR3 runs to 18 residues. Germline lookup yields CDR1 MGHRA and CDR2 YSYEKL. V was clipped by 7 bases and J by 0 bases, with 22 bases between them. The CDR3 nucleotides read TGCGCCAGCACATCGGAGGGGCCAGGGGGGAGCTCCTACAATGAGCAGTTCTTC. It translates to CASTSEGPGGSSYNEQFF.

This clonotype was observed at least ten times. The chain joins TRBV6-6 to TRBJ1-6; 7 bases are shared with TRBD1. J lost 4 bases, V lost 2 bases, and 2 bases had no gene match. The germline CDR1 and CDR2 sequences are MNHNY and SVGAGI (reference sequence). The CDR3 is 15 residues long. DNA of the CDR3: TGTGCCAGCAGTTACGGGACAGAGTATAATTCACCCCTCCACTTT. This gives the protein CASSYGTEYNSPLHF.